These T cell receptor beta chains were read from a single sample in a study of radiotherapy plus CTLA-4 blockade in lung cancer. Clones were sequenced by immunoSEQ multiplex PCR, and TCRdb holds only the in-frame ones, with some missing. The table lists more than 55,000 clones, 70% to 80% of them singletons. Source: peripheral blood, taken from a patient treated with radiotherapy plus ipilimumab. Every receptor here comes from a human donor with non-small cell lung cancer who had a complete response to radiotherapy plus ipilimumab. CDR3s include the opening cysteine and the closing phenylalanine or tryptophan. The D gene is left open where the match is weak. Some rows have no size entry. The others give once, few or many, or a class for an expanded clone.

size: -; J: TRBJ2-3; D: -; V: TRBV7-9; CDR3: CASSLDVEGTDTQYF; DNA: TGTGCCAGCAGCTTAGACGTGGAGGGGACAGATACGCAGTATTTT
size: -; J: TRBJ2-5; D: -; V: TRBV30; CDR3: CAWARQETQYF; DNA: TGTGCCTGGGCCCGACAGGAGACCCAGTACTTC
size: few; J: TRBJ1-3; D: TRBD1; V: TRBV10-3; CDR3: CAISETDRVKNTIYF; DNA: TGTGCCATCAGTGAGACAGACAGGGTGAAAAACACCATATATTTT
size: -; J: TRBJ1-2; D: -; V: TRBV18; CDR3: CASSPARTTNYGYTF; DNA: TGTGCCAGCTCACCCGCGAGAACTACCAACTATGGCTACACCTTC
size: -; J: TRBJ2-3; D: TRBD1; V: TRBV2; CDR3: CASGGAGGTQYF; DNA: TGTGCCAGCGGGGGTGCAGGGGGTACGCAGTATTTT
size: -; J: TRBJ1-5; D: TRBD1; V: TRBV19; CDR3: CASMGRQGYQPQHF; DNA: TGTGCCAGTATGGGACGACAGGGTTATCAGCCCCAGCATTTT
size: once; J: TRBJ1-2; D: -; V: TRBV12-5; CDR3: CASGLVTGIGGYTF; DNA: TGTGCTAGTGGTTTGGTAACAGGGATCGGAGGCTACACCTTC
size: -; J: TRBJ2-7; D: -; V: TRBV11-2; CDR3: CASSSTGYEQYF; DNA: TGTGCCAGCAGCTCCACAGGATACGAGCAGTACTTC
size: -; J: TRBJ1-4; D: TRBD1; V: TRBV6-5; CDR3: CASRTGTANEKLFF; DNA: TGTGCCAGCAGGACCGGGACAGCGAATGAAAAACTGTTTTTT
size: -; J: TRBJ1-3; D: TRBD1; V: TRBV27; CDR3: CASSKGTGTGERNTIYF; DNA: TGTGCCAGCAGTAAAGGAACCGGGACAGGGGAGAGAAACACCATATATTTT
size: -; J: TRBJ2-5; D: TRBD1; V: TRBV7-8; CDR3: CASSLVTGEETQYF; DNA: TGTGCCAGCAGCTTAGTAACAGGGGAAGAGACCCAGTACTTC
size: -; J: TRBJ2-5; D: TRBD2; V: TRBV5-4; CDR3: CASSWESGTSSPKTQYF; DNA: TGTGCCAGCAGCTGGGAATCGGGGACTAGCTCTCCCAAGACCCAGTACTTC
size: -; J: TRBJ2-5; D: TRBD1; V: TRBV4-1; CDR3: CASRRDRVGQETQYF; DNA: TGCGCCAGCAGGCGGGACAGGGTGGGCCAAGAGACCCAGTACTTC
size: -; J: TRBJ2-2; D: -; V: TRBV7-9; CDR3: CASSLAERTGELFF; DNA: TGTGCCAGCAGCTTAGCTGAGCGGACCGGGGAGCTGTTTTTT
size: -; J: TRBJ2-5; D: -; V: TRBV6-5; CDR3: CASSTGDRGPQYF; DNA: TGTGCCAGCAGCACGGGGGATAGGGGGCCCCAGTACTTC
size: -; J: TRBJ2-1; D: TRBD1; V: TRBV10-1; CDR3: CASSARLQGDEQFF; DNA: TGCGCCAGCAGTGCCCGCCTACAGGGGGATGAGCAGTTCTTC
size: -; J: TRBJ2-1; D: TRBD2; V: TRBV6-5; CDR3: CASIERGYHNEQFF; DNA: TGTGCCAGCATAGAGCGGGGTTACCACAATGAGCAGTTCTTC
size: -; J: TRBJ1-6; D: -; V: TRBV7-6; CDR3: CASSLDGGENSPLHF; DNA: TGTGCCAGCAGCTTAGATGGGGGCGAGAATTCACCCCTCCACTTT